Below, one TCR beta chain is given with its context. The antigen it recognizes is unknown. Base qualities are missing; no much larger clone stands one base away. This record belongs to a study of T-cell reconstitution after alpha-beta-depleted transplantation in children (dated by TCRdb to 2016 to 2017). About the study as a whole: Using TCR repertoire profiling, the study quantitatively followed how T-cell immune reconstitution unfolded in children after TCRalphabeta/CD19-depleted allogeneic hematopoietic cell transplantation. Points the paper makes about the study in general: The apparently early alphabetaT-cell count recovery about two months after transplant was reportedly dependent on only several hundred rapidly expanded clones derived from non-depleted graft cells. In some patients, the high TCRbeta diversity seen at day 60 was put down to recipient T cells and intrathymic progenitors that had survived conditioning. The frequencies of hyperexpanded clones fell over the following months, and after one year, T-cell counts and TCRbeta diversity were mostly attributed to newly produced T cells.

The junction carries 14 bases between V and J, which are trimmed by 4 bases and 1 base respectively. In the germline V gene, CDR1 corresponds to SGHRS and CDR2 to YFSETQ. The CDR3 has 15 amino acids, counting the end cysteine and phenylalanine. The entry retains the CDR3 DNA only, 45 bases that are in frame from base 1. Read against the paper, the sample's treatment or condition label means: allogeneic hematopoietic cell transplantation with graft depleted of TCRalphabeta T cells and CD19 B cells. Transplant recipients were children who received TCRalphabeta/CD19-depleted allogeneic hematopoietic cell grafts. The library was obtained by PCR. Sequenced using an Illumina HiSeq 2500. Molecular barcoding was employed in the preparation of TCR libraries, with unique molecular identifiers being used to normalize TCRbeta repertoire quantification. TCRdb's own reprocessing of the public reads used fastp at Q25 and MiXCR and kept productive beta chains. Entries that share a CDR3 protein sequence are merged under the most common genes and DNA. A total of about 260,000 distinct CDR3 sequences appear in this sample, 6.5% to 10% of them only once. Nearly 6.5% of the sample is in the top ten clones.

The sequence derives from a male patient younger than 18 who had a stem cell transplant for acute lymphoblastic leukemia, so the T cells may come from the graft donor. The sample was PBMCs, mostly from graft donor cells, taken 180 days after TCRalphabeta/CD19-depleted stem cell transplant. The chain was built from TRBV5-1 and TRBJ1-1, and perhaps TRBD1 as D gene, on 6 matching bases. This receptor carries the CDR3 CASSNRTAQNTEAFF. The sequence in DNA is TGCGCCAGCAGCAACCGGACAGCTCAGAACACTGAAGCTTTCTTT.